One and the same sample provided the 22 T cell receptor beta chains below, sequenced in a study of blood T cell repertoires in COVID-19. Sequencing used immunoSEQ multiplex PCR; TCRdb keeps in-frame clones, though not all of them. Of around 30,000 clones listed, about 94% are singletons. Sequencing input: peripheral blood. The receptors derive from a human donor with active COVID-19. The donor label of this sample is uncertain.

V usage is TRBV27 and J usage is TRBJ1-2; D may be TRBD1 (5 bases). The CDR3 totals 12 residues. The V and J ends lost 5 bases and 7 bases respectively, with 11 bases between them. Germline CDR1 reads MNHEY; CDR2 reads SMNVEV (reference sequence). This chain's CDR3 is CASSDWGGGYTF. In DNA form, the CDR3 reads TGTGCCAGCAGTGACTGGGGGGGTGGCTACACCTTC.

The chain recombines TRBV6-5 with TRBJ2-3, with TRBD2 as a possible D gene (8 bases). The CDR3 totals 15 residues. The V end was cut by 6 bases, the J end by 6 bases, with 19 bases between. Germline V gene sequence: CDR1 MNHEY, CDR2 SVGAGI. CDR3 amino acids: CASRRGGRGPDTQYF. In DNA form, the CDR3 reads TGTGCCAGCAGACGGGGGGGGAGGGGGCCCGATACGCAGTATTTT.

The V call is TRBV3-1 (or the pseudogene TRBV3-2), the J call TRBJ2-5, with a tentative D call TRBD1 (5 bases). CDR1 and CDR2 (germline): LGHDT, YNNKEL (reference sequence). The CDR3 has 12 amino acids. Trimming took off 9 bases at V and 8 bases at J, with 16 bases between the two ends. The CDR3 coding sequence is TGTGCCAGTTCTGAGTTTACAGGTACCCAGTACTTC. Protein product: CASSEFTGTQYF.

The V call is TRBV12-5, the J call TRBJ2-3, with D tentatively TRBD1 (5 bases). Trimming left V 2 bases short and J 6 bases short, with 9 bases between. Per the germline V gene, CDR1 is LGHNT and CDR2 is FRNRAP. The CDR3 runs 13 residues. The CDR3 coding sequence is TGTGCTAGTGGTTTGCTCTCAGGGGATACGCAGTATTTT. This sequence encodes CASGLLSGDTQYF. Variable domain in full (rest from reference TRBV12-5 and TRBJ2-3): DARVTQTPRHKVTEMGQEVTMRCQPILGHNTVFWYRQTMMQGLELLAYFRNRAPLDDSGMPKDRFSAEMPDATLATLKIQPSEPRDSAVYFCASGLLSGDTQYFGPGTRLTVL.

The chain recombines TRBV7-9 with TRBJ2-1; 13 bases match TRBD2. CDR3 length: 16 amino acids. The V gene end was trimmed by 5 bases and the J gene end by 11 bases; junction bases not matched to a gene: 12. Germline V gives CDR1 SEHNR, CDR2 FQNEAQ (reference sequence). The CDR3, as DNA: TGTGCCAGCAGCCAGGGACTAGCGGGACTACACTCCAAGCAGTTCTTC. Protein product: CASSQGLAGLHSKQFF.

The V call is TRBV19, the J call TRBJ1-2; D not resolved. The V and J ends lost 5 bases and 1 base respectively, with 11 bases between them. CDR1 LNHDA and CDR2 SQIVND come from the germline V gene (reference sequence). CDR3 length: 14 residues. The CDR3 here is CASSPDGVNYGYTF. Written as DNA, the CDR3 is TGTGCCAGTAGTCCCGACGGAGTTAACTATGGCTACACCTTC.

The CDR3, as DNA: TGTGCCACCAGCAGAAACCCGGGACTGAACTATGGCTACACCTTC. This gives the protein CATSRNPGLNYGYTF. The V gene is TRBV15, the J gene TRBJ1-2, with a tentative D call TRBD1 (5 bases). Germline lookup yields CDR1 LNHNV and CDR2 YYDKDF (reference sequence). The CDR3 loop spans 15 amino acids. V lost 2 bases to trimming and J lost 2 bases, with 12 bases between them.

The rearrangement uses TRBV12-3 or TRBV12-4 and TRBJ1-1; maybe TRBD1 (5 bases). V was cut by 3 bases and J by 1 base, with 6 bases left in between. This CDR3 contains 13 residues. The CDR3: CASSFDRNTEAFF. CDR3 in DNA: TGTGCCAGCAGTTTCGACAGGAACACTGAAGCTTTCTTT.

The rearrangement joins TRBV7-9 to TRBJ2-7; D is perhaps TRBD1 (6 bases). The CDR3 is made up of 16 amino acids. V lost 5 bases, J lost 2 bases, and 19 bases lay in between. CDR1 is SEHNR, CDR2 FQNEAQ, per germline (reference sequence). CDR3 DNA sequence: TGTGCCAGCAGCAAAGACAGGAAACAATTACCCTACGAGCAGTACTTC. Translating it yields CASSKDRKQLPYEQYF. Together with reference TRBV7-9 and TRBJ2-7, the CDR3 gives the full variable domain: DTGVSQNPRHKITKRGQNVTFRCDPISEHNRLYWYRQTLGQGPEFLTYFQNEAQLEKSRLLSDRFSAERPKGSFSTLEIQRTEQGDSAMYLCASSKDRKQLPYEQYFGPGTRLTVT.

V usage is TRBV27 and J usage is TRBJ2-5, with 10 nucleotides matching TRBD2. CDR3 length: 17 amino acids. After removal of 8 bases from V and 1 base from J, the junction contained 13 bases not matched to a gene. CDR1 is MNHEY and CDR2 is SMNVEV in the germline V gene (reference sequence). The DNA for the CDR3 is TGTGCCAGCTCCCTGGGCCCTAGCGGGAGATTCCAAGAGACCCAGTACTTC. The encoded protein is CASSLGPSGRFQETQYF.

This chain connects TRBV5-1 to TRBJ2-3; 10 bases are a match to TRBD2. The CDR3 totals 16 residues. J gave up 4 bases and V 5 bases, and 10 bases lay outside the gene matches. The V gene's germline CDR1 is SGHRS and CDR2 YFSETQ. This CDR3 is CASRPLAGGVSDTQYF. The CDR3 DNA sequence: TGCGCCAGCAGGCCGTTAGCGGGGGGTGTATCAGATACGCAGTATTTT.

This sequence joins TRBV27 and TRBJ2-3, with TRBD2 matching over 15 bases. The CDR3 consists of 17 residues. In germline, CDR1 is MNHEY, CDR2 SMNVEV (reference sequence). V lost 5 bases, J lost 4 bases, and 7 bases stayed unmatched. The CDR3 DNA is TGTGCCAGCAGTCTTAGGACTAGCGGGAGGGTTGCAGATACGCAGTATTTT. Its protein is CASSLRTSGRVADTQYF.

The rearrangement joins TRBV11-2 to TRBJ1-1, with D possibly TRBD1 on 5 matching bases. The V end lost 6 bases, the J end lost 3 bases, and 14 bases lay between the germline ends. The germline gives CDR1 SGHAT, CDR2 FQNNGV. The CDR3 is made up of 14 amino acids. The CDR3 loop is CASRAGGRDTEAFF. DNA of the CDR3: TGTGCCAGCAGAGCGGGGGGAAGGGACACTGAAGCTTTCTTT.

The genes are TRBV18 and TRBJ1-4; perhaps TRBD1 as D (5 bases). The CDR3 totals 16 residues. Germline-derived CDR1 and CDR2 are KGHSH and LQKENI. Trimming shortened V by 4 bases and J by 3 bases, and 15 bases separated the two germline ends. The CDR3 reads CASSLLSDSSNEKLFF. CDR3 coding DNA: TGTGCCAGCTCACTATTATCCGACAGCTCTAATGAAAAACTGTTTTTT.

This chain uses TRBV7-8 with TRBJ2-7; 9 bases line up with TRBD2. V shed 1 base and J 3 bases; nucleotides not matched to a gene: 10. The CDR3 is 17 residues long. Germline loops: CDR1 SGHVS, CDR2 FQNEAQ. The CDR3 spells CASSLEGVAGVLYEQYF. In DNA form, the CDR3 reads TGTGCCAGCAGCTTAGAAGGGGTAGCGGGAGTTCTCTACGAGCAGTACTTC.

The chain is built from TRBV11-3 and TRBJ2-1, with TRBD1 matching 7 bases. The CDR3 is 15 residues long. Losses at the gene ends were 2 bases for V and 8 bases for J; bases not matched to a gene: 9. Germline values: CDR1 SGHNT, CDR2 YENEEA. The CDR3 spells CASSLSRTTGDEQFF. The DNA for the CDR3 is TGTGCCAGCAGCTTATCCCGAACAACAGGGGATGAGCAGTTCTTC.

The rearrangement links TRBV5-4 to TRBJ2-3; 14 nucleotides match TRBD2. Looked up from germline, CDR1 is SGHNT and CDR2 is YYREEE (reference sequence). The V and J ends lost 2 bases and 4 bases, in that order; junction bases with no gene match: 6. This CDR3 spans 17 amino acids. In DNA form, the CDR3 reads TGTGCCAGCAGCTTCCGACTAGCGGGGGGGCCCGCAGATACGCAGTATTTT. This codes for CASSFRLAGGPADTQYF.

The V gene is TRBV7-2, the J gene TRBJ1-1, with 8 bases fitting TRBD1. J gave up 12 bases and V 5 bases, and 11 bases lay outside the gene matches. From germline, CDR1 is SGHTA and CDR2 FQGNSA. This CDR3 has 13 amino acids. The CDR3 loop is CASSDRGQGRPFF. The CDR3 DNA reads as TGTGCCAGCAGCGATAGAGGACAGGGTCGGCCTTTCTTT.

This clone was seen just once. The V and J genes are TRBV9 and TRBJ2-6; TRBD1 matches 8 bases. Germline-derived CDR1 and CDR2 are SGDLS and YYNGEE. With 0 bases clipped from V and 2 bases from J, the junction kept 4 bases outside the gene matches. The CDR3 is made up of 17 amino acids. CDR3: CASSVVQGAAGANVLTF. The CDR3 DNA reads TGTGCCAGCAGCGTAGTCCAGGGGGCCGCTGGGGCCAACGTCCTGACTTTC.

This rearrangement joins TRBV5-4 to TRBJ2-7; the match to TRBD2 covers 9 bases. The CDR3 contains 15 residues. V was pared by 4 bases and J by 3 bases, with 8 bases of the junction left unmatched. Germline values: CDR1 SGHNT, CDR2 YYREEE (reference sequence). CDR3 in DNA: TGTGCCAGCAGCGGTACAGCGGGAGGACTCTACGAGCAGTACTTC. It codes for CASSGTAGGLYEQYF.

This chain joins TRBV10-1 and TRBJ2-7; the match to TRBD1 covers 7 bases. V dropped 3 bases and J dropped 4; count of bases not matched to a gene: 12. The CDR3 has 16 amino acids. Germline V lookup: CDR1 WNHNN, CDR2 SYGVQD (reference sequence). CDR3 sequence (DNA): TGCGCCAGCAGTGACAGGTTTGAGGGCAGGGGGTACGAGCAGTACTTC. Translated, it gives CASSDRFEGRGYEQYF.

V is TRBV13 and J is TRBJ1-1; 8 bases align to TRBD1. The length of the CDR3 is 13 residues. Looked up from germline, CDR1 is PRHDT and CDR2 is FYEKMQ (reference sequence). The J segment lost 5 bases and the V segment lost 5 bases, leaving 4 bases of the junction unmatched. CDR3 nucleotides: TGTGCCAGCAGCCGGACAGGGAGGACTGAAGCTTTCTTT. Its translation is CASSRTGRTEAFF.